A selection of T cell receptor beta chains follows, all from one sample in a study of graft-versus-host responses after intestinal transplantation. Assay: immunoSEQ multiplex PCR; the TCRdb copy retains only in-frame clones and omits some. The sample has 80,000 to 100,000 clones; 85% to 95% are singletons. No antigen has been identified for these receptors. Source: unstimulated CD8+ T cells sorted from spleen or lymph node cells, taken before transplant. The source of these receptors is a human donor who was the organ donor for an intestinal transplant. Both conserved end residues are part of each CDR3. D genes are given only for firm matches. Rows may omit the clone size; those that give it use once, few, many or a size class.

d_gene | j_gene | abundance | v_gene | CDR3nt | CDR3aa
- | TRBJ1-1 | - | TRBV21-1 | TGTGCCAGCAGCCCCCAGGGGGCGAGCACTGAAGCTTTCTTT | CASSPQGASTEAFF
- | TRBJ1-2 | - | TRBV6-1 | TGTGCCAGCAGTCCTAATGTTGGACAGTACTATGGCTACACCTTC | CASSPNVGQYYGYTF
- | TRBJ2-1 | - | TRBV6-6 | TGTGCCAGCAGTGCCTGGAAGGGGGTGAAGGATGAGCAGTTCTTC | CASSAWKGVKDEQFF
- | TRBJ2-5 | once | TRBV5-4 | TGTGCCAGCAGCTTGCCGGGTTCAGAGACCCAGTACTTC | CASSLPGSETQYF
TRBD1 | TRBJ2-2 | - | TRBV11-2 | TGTGCCAGCAGCTTCCCGGGACAGGGACTTACCGGGGAGCTGTTTTTT | CASSFPGQGLTGELFF
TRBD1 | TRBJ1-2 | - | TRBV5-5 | TGTGCCAGCAGCTCCAGGGGGCGCGGGGGCTACACCTTC | CASSSRGRGGYTF
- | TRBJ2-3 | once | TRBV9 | TGTGCCAGCAGCGCCGGGACTCTCAATACGCAGTATTTT | CASSAGTLNTQYF
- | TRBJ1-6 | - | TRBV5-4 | TGTGCCAGCAGCCGGAGGACAGAAGAGAGCTCCTATAATTCACCCCTCCACTTT | CASSRRTEESSYNSPLHF
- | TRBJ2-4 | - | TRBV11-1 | TGTGCCAGCAGCTTCTGGGACTCCGTAGCCAAAAACATTCAGTACTTC | CASSFWDSVAKNIQYF
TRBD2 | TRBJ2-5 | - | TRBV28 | TGTGCCAGCTCCCATTTCGATAGCGGGAGCGTTATCCACCAAGAGACCCAGTACTTC | CASSHFDSGSVIHQETQYF
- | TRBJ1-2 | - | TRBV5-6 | TGTGCCAGCAGCTTGAGATTAGGGCAGGGAATTAACTATGGCTACACCTTC | CASSLRLGQGINYGYTF
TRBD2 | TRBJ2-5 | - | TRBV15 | TGTGCCACCAGCAGAGATCGTGCGGGAGGGCCTGGGGGGACCCAGTACTTC | CATSRDRAGGPGGTQYF
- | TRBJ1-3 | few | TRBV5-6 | TGTGCCAGCAGCTCGTGGCCCAACAGGCCTGGAAACACCATATATTTT | CASSSWPNRPGNTIYF
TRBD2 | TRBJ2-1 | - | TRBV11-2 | TGTGCCAGCAGCTTAGGCCTAGCGGTTAGGAATGAGCAGTTCTTC | CASSLGLAVRNEQFF
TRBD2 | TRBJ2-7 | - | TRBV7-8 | TGTGCCAGCAGCTTAGTTAGGGATTGGACTAGCGGGAGCTTCACCTACGAGCAGTACTTC | CASSLVRDWTSGSFTYEQYF
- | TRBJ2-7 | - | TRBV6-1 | TGTGCCAGCAGTGAATTTTGGTTCGGAGCCTACGAGCAGTACTTC | CASSEFWFGAYEQYF
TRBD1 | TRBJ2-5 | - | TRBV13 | TGTGCCAGCAGCCAAACGACAGGGGGCCTTGAGACCCAGTACTTC | CASSQTTGGLETQYF
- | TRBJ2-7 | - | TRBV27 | TGTGCCAGCACGACCCTTGGAGGCTACGAGCAGTACTTC | CASTTLGGYEQYF
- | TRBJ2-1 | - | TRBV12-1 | TGTGCCAGCAGCTGGGTCGCCCCCCCGGAGGCTGAGCAGTTCTTC | CASSWVAPPEAEQFF
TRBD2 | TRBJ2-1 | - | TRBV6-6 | TGTGCCAGCAGCGTACTAGCGGGTTTAGGAGATGAGCAGTTCTTC | CASSVLAGLGDEQFF
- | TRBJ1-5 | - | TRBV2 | TGTGCCAGCAGCGAGACAGAGACTAGCAATCAGCCCCAGCATTTT | CASSETETSNQPQHF
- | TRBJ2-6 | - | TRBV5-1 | TGCGCCAGCAGCTGGACAGATTCTGGGGCCAACGTCCTGACTTTC | CASSWTDSGANVLTF
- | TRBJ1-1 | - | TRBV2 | TGTGCCAGCAGCGAATTGACAGGATCTTTGGTGGGAGCTTTCTTT | CASSELTGSLVGAFF
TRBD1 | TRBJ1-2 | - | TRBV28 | TGTGCCAGCAGTTTATGGAGGACAGGGGGCTATGGCTACACCTTC | CASSLWRTGGYGYTF
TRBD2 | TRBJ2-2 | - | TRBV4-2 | TGTGCCAGCAGCCCCACTAGCGGGGGGGCGGGTTCCACCGGGGAGCTGTTTTTT | CASSPTSGGAGSTGELFF
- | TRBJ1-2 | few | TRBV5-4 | TGTGCCAGCGGGCAGGGGATTGGCTACACCTTC | CASGQGIGYTF
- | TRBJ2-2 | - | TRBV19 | TGTGCCAGTAGTATAGGGCCATTCTGGCCACGTCTTAACACCGGGGAGCTGTTTTTT | CASSIGPFWPRLNTGELFF
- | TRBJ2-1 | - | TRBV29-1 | TGCAGCGTGATGACAGACAATGAGCAGTTCTTC | CSVMTDNEQFF
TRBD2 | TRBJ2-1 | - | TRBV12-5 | TGTGCTAGTGAAGACTCGGGGGGTTTTAATGAGCAGTTCTTC | CASEDSGGFNEQFF